The rows below give T cell receptor beta chains drawn from one sample of a study of OX40 agonist ivuxolimab in advanced cancers. Assay used: immunoSEQ multiplex PCR; TCRdb lists only in-frame clones, some missing. The table has tens of thousands of clones, around 82% seen once. Sample: CD4+ or CD8+ T cells sorted from blood, taken in a trial of the OX40 agonist ivuxolimab. Receptor source: an adult with an advanced solid tumor such as melanoma, head and neck, liver or kidney cancer. CDR3s include the opening cysteine and the closing phenylalanine or tryptophan. The D gene is left open where the match is weak. Not every row has a clone size; where given, it reads once, few, many or a size class.

>TRBV1|NA|NA|17|TRBJ2-7
TGCACCAGCAGCCACGACCGACTAGCGGGAGATTTCTACGAGCAGTACTTC
CTSSHDRLAGDFYEQYF
>TRBV7-2|TRBD2|NA|19|TRBJ2-7
TGTGCCAGCAGCCCGTTGACTAGCGGGGAGGGAGGGGGATTCCGCGAGCAGTACTTC
CASSPLTSGEGGGFREQYF
>TRBV7-2|NA|NA|12|TRBJ2-5
TGTGCCAGCAGCTTAGGCTGGGAGACCCAGTACTTC
CASSLGWETQYF
>TRBV19|NA|NA|13|TRBJ1-1
TGTGCCAGTAGCCCCCCATCACGGAATGAAGCTTTCTTT
CASSPPSRNEAFF
>TRBV7-9|TRBD1|NA|16|TRBJ1-3
TGTGCCAGCAGCTTAAATGCAGGGGGCAGTGGAAACACCATATATTTT
CASSLNAGGSGNTIYF
>TRBV19|NA|NA|14|TRBJ2-7
TGTGCCAGTAGTATACGGGAGAGCTCCTACGAGCAGTACTTC
CASSIRESSYEQYF
>TRBV30|TRBD2|NA|15|TRBJ2-3
TGTGCCTGCTCCCTATTAGCGGGAGGGAAAGATACGCAGTATTTT
CACSLLAGGKDTQYF
>TRBV7-2|TRBD2|NA|16|TRBJ2-1
TGTGCCAGCAGCTTAGGCGGGGGGTTAACCTACAATGAGCAGTTCTTC
CASSLGGGLTYNEQFF
>TRBV11-2|NA|NA|11|TRBJ1-2
TGTGCCAGCAGCTTAGTACACGGCTACACCTTC
CASSLVHGYTF
>TRBV2|TRBD1|NA|15|TRBJ2-1
TGTGCCAGCAGGATTACCGGGACAGTTTACAATGAGCAGTTCTTC
CASRITGTVYNEQFF
>TRBV7-9|NA|NA|14|TRBJ2-2
TGTGCCAGCAGCTTAGGCACAGGCCGGGGGGAGCTGTTTTTT
CASSLGTGRGELFF
>TRBV9|TRBD1|medium-sized|16|TRBJ2-5
TGTGCCAGCAGCGTAGCTATAGGGACAGTCCGGGAGACCCAGTACTTC
CASSVAIGTVRETQYF
>TRBV5-1|TRBD2|NA|16|TRBJ2-1
TGCGCCAGCAGCTTGGGTCGACAGCGGGAGTCCAGTGAGCAGTTCTTC
CASSLGRQRESSEQFF
>TRBV19|TRBD1|NA|16|TRBJ1-4
TGTGCCAGTAGCCCGGGACAGGGGTTTACTAATGAAAAACTGTTTTTT
CASSPGQGFTNEKLFF
>TRBV12-5|TRBD2|NA|15|TRBJ2-1
TGTGCTAGTGGTTTTCGAGCGGGAGGACCGAGTGAGCAGTTCTTC
CASGFRAGGPSEQFF
>TRBV28|NA|NA|18|TRBJ1-5
TGTGCCAGCAGGCCTGCCGGGACACAACGTAATAGCAATCAGCCCCAGCATTTT
CASRPAGTQRNSNQPQHF